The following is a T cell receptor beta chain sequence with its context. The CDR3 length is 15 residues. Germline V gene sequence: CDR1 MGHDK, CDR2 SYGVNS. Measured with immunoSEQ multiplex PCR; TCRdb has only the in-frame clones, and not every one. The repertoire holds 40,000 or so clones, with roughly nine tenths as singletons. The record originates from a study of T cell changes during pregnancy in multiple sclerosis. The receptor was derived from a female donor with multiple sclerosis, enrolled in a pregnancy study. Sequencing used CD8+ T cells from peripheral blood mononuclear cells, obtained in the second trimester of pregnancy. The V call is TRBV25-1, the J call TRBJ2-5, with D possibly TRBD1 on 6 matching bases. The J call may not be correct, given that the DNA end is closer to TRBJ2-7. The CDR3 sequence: CASSGGQGQPYEQYF. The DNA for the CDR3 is TGTGCCAGCAGTGGGGGTCAGGGACAACCCTACGAGCAGTACTTC.